The 25 T cell receptor beta chains below all came from one sample that was sequenced in a study of blood T cell repertoires in COVID-19. Here immunoSEQ multiplex PCR was the method, and the copy in TCRdb shows in-frame clones only, minus some. The table lists some 93,000 clones, 65% to 90% of them singletons. What was sequenced was peripheral blood. These receptors all come from a woman aged 80 or over with acute or convalescent COVID-19.

Written as DNA, the CDR3 is TGTGCCAGCAGCCACCGGGGGGCCCACACTGAAGCTTTCTTT. Amino acids: CASSHRGAHTEAFF. The gene calls are TRBV7-2 and TRBJ1-1; maybe TRBD1 (6 bases). The CDR3 extends over 14 amino acids. Deletions cut 5 bases from V and 3 bases from J, with 13 bases between. Germline CDR1 reads SGHTA; CDR2 reads FQGNSA.

The chain is built from TRBV24-1 and TRBJ2-3, with 15 bases matching TRBD2. V lost 6 bases and J lost 6; bases outside the gene matches: 6. The CDR3 loop spans 16 amino acids. Per the germline V gene, CDR1 is KGHDR and CDR2 is SFDVKD. CDR3: CATSLTGLAGGDTQYF. Written as DNA, the CDR3 is TGTGCCACCAGTCTTACTGGACTAGCGGGGGGGGATACGCAGTATTTT.

The V gene is TRBV3-1 (or the pseudogene TRBV3-2), the J gene TRBJ2-5; TRBD2 is a possible D gene (5 bases). Trimming left V 1 base short and J 5 bases short, with 14 bases between. The CDR3 is 15 amino acids. Germline V gene lookup returns CDR1 LGHDT and CDR2 YNNKEL (reference sequence). This CDR3 reads CASSQAPGSRETQYF. CDR3 bases: TGTGCCAGCAGCCAAGCCCCGGGGAGCAGGGAGACCCAGTACTTC.

The CDR3 protein is CASSLMPGTQYF. The CDR3 coding sequence is TGTGCCAGCAGCTTAATGCCCGGTACGCAGTATTTT. The chain carries TRBV7-3 and TRBJ2-3; D remains ambiguous. Trimming took off 1 base at V and 8 bases at J, with 7 bases between the two ends. The germline V gene encodes CDR1 SGHTA and CDR2 FQGTGA. The length of the CDR3 is 12 residues. Full variable domain (outside the CDR3, taken from reference TRBV7-3 and TRBJ2-3): GAGVSQTPSNKVTEKGKYVELRCDPISGHTALYWYRQSLGQGPEFLIYFQGTGAADDSGLPNDRFFAVRPEGSVSTLKIQRTERGDSAVYLCASSLMPGTQYFGPGTRLTVL.

The chain couples TRBV5-6 to TRBJ1-5, with 9 nucleotides matching TRBD1. The CDR3 totals 19 residues. CDR1 and CDR2 from the germline V gene are SGHDT and YYEEEE. With 0 bases clipped from V and 0 bases from J, the junction kept 10 bases outside the gene matches. CDR3 sequence reads: CASSLGHRGPFYSNQPQHF. The CDR3, as DNA: TGTGCCAGCAGCTTGGGACACAGGGGGCCCTTTTATAGCAATCAGCCCCAGCATTTT.

This chain links TRBV29-1 with TRBJ2-7; D is unresolved. Germline CDR1 reads SQVTM; CDR2 reads ANQGSEA. With 4 bases removed from V and 0 bases from J, the gap between germline ends came to 13 bases. The CDR3 consists of 14 residues. The CDR3 spells CSVVNPGFSYEQYF. DNA for the CDR3: TGCAGCGTTGTCAATCCAGGTTTCTCCTACGAGCAGTACTTC.

The genes are TRBV5-5 and TRBJ1-5; no reliable D call. V shed 4 bases and J shed 0 bases, with 14 bases lying between them. This CDR3 spans 16 amino acids. Germline CDR1 and CDR2: SGHKS and YYEKEE (reference sequence). CDR3 amino acids: CASSGRPGLSNQPQHF. The DNA for the CDR3 is TGTGCCAGCAGCGGGCGCCCTGGCCTTAGCAATCAGCCCCAGCATTTT.

The table lists this clone with a count of one. V gene TRBV28 combines with J gene TRBJ1-2, with 7 bases fitting TRBD1. The germline CDR1 and CDR2 sequences are MDHEN and SYDVKM. This CDR3 has 12 residues. Trimming took 5 bases from V and 4 from J; bases not matched to a gene: 1. DNA of the CDR3: TGTGCCAGCAGTAGGACAGGCTATGGCTACACCTTC. Its protein is CASSRTGYGYTF.

CDR3 amino acids: CASSGQGFGETQYF. CDR3 in DNA: TGCGCCAGCAGCGGGCAGGGCTTTGGAGAGACCCAGTACTTC. The V call is TRBV5-1, the J call TRBJ2-5; D is possibly TRBD1 (5 bases). This CDR3 is built from 14 residues. Deletions cut 4 bases from V and 4 bases from J, with 14 bases between. Germline assignment: CDR1 SGHRS and CDR2 YFSETQ.

The V call is TRBV2, the J call TRBJ2-7; 7 nucleotides match TRBD1. This CDR3 has 13 residues. Germline assignment: CDR1 SNHLY and CDR2 FYNNEI. Germline trimming cut 6 bases from V and 9 bases from J; bases unmatched to any gene: 11. The CDR3 protein is CASRLDRTAAQYF. CDR3 DNA sequence: TGTGCCAGCAGACTGGACAGGACGGCCGCGCAGTACTTC.

CDR3 nucleotides: TGTGCCAGCAGTTACTCGGGGACTAGCGGGGGCCGATCCTACGAGCAGTACTTC. Amino acids: CASSYSGTSGGRSYEQYF. The chain joins TRBV6-2 or TRBV6-3 to TRBJ2-7; TRBD2 agrees at 14 bases. Germline lookup yields CDR1 MNHEY and CDR2 SVGEGT. The J segment lost 1 base and the V segment lost 0 bases, leaving 5 bases of the junction unmatched. The CDR3 length is 18 residues.

V and J are TRBV19 and TRBJ1-5; D uncertain. Germline V CDR1 and CDR2: LNHDA, SQIVND (reference sequence). The CDR3 spans 13 residues. Trimming pared 3 bases from V and 5 bases from J, leaving 8 bases between. The CDR3 loop reads CASSMGDYQPQHF. The CDR3 DNA is TGTGCCAGTAGTATGGGAGATTATCAGCCCCAGCATTTT.

The chain is built from TRBV21-1 and TRBJ1-2; the D call in the table, TRBD1, was not verified against the DNA. TRBV21-1 is a pseudogene segment. The length of the CDR3 is 13 residues. Here the CDR3 DNA reads TGTGCCAGCAGCAAAGGGCCCGACTATGGCTACACCTTC. The encoded protein is CASSKGPDYGYTF.

CDR3 in DNA: TGTGCCAGCAGGAGAAACAGGGCTGGCTACGAGCAGTACTTC. This encodes CASRRNRAGYEQYF. The gene calls are TRBV2 and TRBJ2-7; D might be TRBD1 (6 bases). The CDR3 consists of 14 residues. V was shortened by 6 bases and J by 3 bases, with 15 bases between the two germline ends. Germline CDR1 and CDR2: SNHLY and FYNNEI.

The rearrangement links TRBV10-3 to TRBJ2-7; the match to TRBD1 covers 7 bases. CDR1 ENHRY and CDR2 SYGVKD come from the germline V gene. The CDR3 runs 16 residues. The trim removed 0 bases at V and 0 bases at J, leaving 5 bases unmatched. CDR3 sequence: CAISESDRVSSYEQYF. The CDR3 bases are TGTGCCATCAGTGAGTCAGACAGGGTTAGCTCCTACGAGCAGTACTTC.

This sequence joins TRBV7-9 and TRBJ1-1; 10 bases are a match to TRBD1. J lost 5 bases, V lost 5 bases, and 5 bases had no gene match. CDR1 SEHNR and CDR2 FQNEAQ come from the germline V gene (reference sequence). The CDR3 is made up of 14 amino acids. The CDR3 DNA reads TGTGCCAGCAGCCCGGACAGGGGGACTACTGAAGCTTTCTTT. As protein: CASSPDRGTTEAFF.

The chain carries TRBV11-2 and TRBJ1-1; TRBD1 is a possible D gene (5 bases). Per germline, CDR1 SGHAT and CDR2 FQNNGV. The CDR3 is made up of 16 amino acids. The V and J ends lost 4 bases and 0 bases respectively, with 15 bases between them. The CDR3 sequence: CASSSRRGTMNTEAFF. The CDR3 bases are TGTGCCAGCAGCTCGAGACGGGGGACCATGAACACTGAAGCTTTCTTT.

V usage is TRBV18 and J usage is TRBJ2-2, with TRBD1 matching over 8 bases. CDR1 and CDR2 from the germline V gene are KGHSH and LQKENI. With 4 bases clipped from V and 2 bases from J, the junction kept 6 bases outside the gene matches. The CDR3 spans 16 residues. CDR3 bases: TGTGCCAGCTCACAACCGGGACAGGCCAACACCGGGGAGCTGTTTTTT. Translated, it gives CASSQPGQANTGELFF.

This clone has a single count. The chain uses TRBV29-1 and TRBJ1-4; a weak D match, TRBD1 (5 bases). The CDR3 consists of 15 residues. Germline CDR1 and CDR2: SQVTM and ANQGSEA. The V gene lost 4 bases and the J gene lost 2 bases, with 14 bases spanning the gap. CDR3 sequence (DNA): TGCAGCGTTGTGGGGGGGACTGCGACTAATGAAAAACTGTTTTTT. Its protein is CSVVGGTATNEKLFF.

This chain uses TRBV25-1 with TRBJ2-3; 10 bases are a match to TRBD1. Per germline, CDR1 MGHDK and CDR2 SYGVNS. The CDR3 runs 17 residues. V shed 1 base, J shed 6 bases, and the junction held 10 bases outside the gene matches. Written as DNA, the CDR3 is TGTGCCAGCAGTGAATTTACGGGACAGGGGCCTGGGGATACGCAGTATTTT. Encoded protein: CASSEFTGQGPGDTQYF.

The chain combines TRBV6-1 with TRBJ2-2; D perhaps matches TRBD2 (6 bases). The CDR3 length is 16 residues. CDR1 MNHNS and CDR2 SASEGT come from the germline V gene. V was trimmed by 0 bases and J by 5 bases, leaving 13 bases between them. The CDR3 is CASSEARTTRTGELFF. CDR3 DNA sequence: TGTGCCAGCAGTGAAGCGAGGACTACCAGGACCGGGGAGCTGTTTTTT.

The chain joins TRBV6-5 to TRBJ1-2; D is unresolved. The germline gives CDR1 MNHEY, CDR2 SVGAGI. The CDR3 consists of 15 residues. V was shortened by 7 bases and J by 3 bases, with 18 bases between the two germline ends. CDR3 residues: CASTFSLGIDYGYTF. CDR3 DNA sequence: TGTGCCAGCACCTTCTCCTTGGGCATAGACTATGGCTACACCTTC.

This clone showed up just once. The genes are TRBV18 and TRBJ1-1; possibly TRBD1 for D (6 bases). Trimming removed 6 bases at V and 4 bases at J, with 15 bases between. This CDR3 comprises 14 residues. CDR1 is KGHSH, CDR2 LQKENI, per germline. The CDR3 DNA follows: TGTGCCAGCTCGGCCGGACAGAGGGGCACTGAAGCTTTCTTT. It yields the protein CASSAGQRGTEAFF.

V is TRBV6-6 and J is TRBJ1-3; D is ambiguous. CDR1 and CDR2 from the germline V gene are MNHNY and SVGAGI (reference sequence). The CDR3 length is 14 residues. The ends were cut back, 4 bases at V and 4 bases at J, with 11 bases in the middle. This CDR3 is CASSLLAGGNTIYF. CDR3 bases: TGTGCCAGCAGTTTACTAGCGGGCGGAAACACCATATATTTT.

This sequence joins TRBV5-1 and TRBJ2-5, with 11 bases identical to TRBD2. This CDR3 is built from 15 residues. Looked up from germline, CDR1 is SGHRS and CDR2 is YFSETQ. Trimming took 2 bases from V and 2 from J; bases not matched to a gene: 2. CDR3 nucleotides: TGCGCCAGCAGCTTCGGGACTAGCGGACAAGAGACCCAGTACTTC. It codes for CASSFGTSGQETQYF.